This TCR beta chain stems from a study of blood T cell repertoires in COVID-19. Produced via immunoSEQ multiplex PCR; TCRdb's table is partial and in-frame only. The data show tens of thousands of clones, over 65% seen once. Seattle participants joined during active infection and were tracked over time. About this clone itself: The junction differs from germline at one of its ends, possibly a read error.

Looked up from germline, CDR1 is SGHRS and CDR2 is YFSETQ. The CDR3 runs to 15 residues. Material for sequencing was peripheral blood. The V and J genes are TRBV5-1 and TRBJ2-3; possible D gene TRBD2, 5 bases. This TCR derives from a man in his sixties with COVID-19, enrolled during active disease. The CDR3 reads CASSLKVGSRDTQYF. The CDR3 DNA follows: TGCGCCAGCAGCTTAAAGGTTGGGAGCAGAGATACGCAGTATTTT.